The TCR beta chain under discussion was sequenced for a study of blood T cell repertoires in COVID-19. Sequencing used immunoSEQ multiplex PCR; TCRdb keeps in-frame clones, though not all of them. Among about 73,000 clones listed, nearly 90% were seen once. This CDR3 contains 15 residues. Trimming removed 4 bases from V and 7 bases from J; junction bases left unmatched: 4. Germline loops: CDR1 SGHRS, CDR2 YFSETQ. The chain employs TRBV5-1 and TRBJ2-1; 14 bases align to TRBD2. The sample taken for sequencing was peripheral blood. The sequence was obtained from a man older than 75 with acute or convalescent COVID-19. In DNA, the CDR3 is TGCGCCAGCAGCCCGACTAGCGGGGGGGCGAATGAGCAGTTCTTC. Its protein is CASSPTSGGANEQFF.